This T cell receptor beta chain derives from a study of human thymus T cells. CDR3 length: 16 amino acids. Thymic material originated from resections removed in the course of corrective heart surgery. Corrective surgery for congenital heart defects was being performed on the healthy Finnish infants who served as donors. Sequenced by immunoSEQ multiplex PCR; TCRdb stores in-frame clones only, minus some. This sample has fewer than 90,000 clones, with around 96% found just once. The chain employs TRBV21-1 and TRBJ2-7; TRBD1, as called in the table, went unchecked against the DNA. TRBV21-1 is recorded as a pseudogene. The sequencing input was thymus tissue. The sequence came from a boy under two years old with a congenital heart defect but otherwise immunologically healthy. The CDR3 spells CASSKGNRAAGYEQYF. CDR3 coding DNA: TGTGCCAGCAGCAAAGGGAACAGGGCAGCAGGCTACGAGCAGTACTTC.